The following is a T cell receptor (beta chain) sequence with its context. Its antigen is not yet known. Relative to the germline gene, one junction end is altered; a read error may explain this. The CDR3 runs 15 amino acids, cysteine and phenylalanine included. Only the CDR3 DNA is retained, 45 bases long and in frame from the first base. As encoded in the germline V gene, CDR1 is MNHEY while CDR2 is SVGAGI. The sample comes from a study of shared clonotypes between healthy human individuals (dated by TCRdb to 2020 to 2021). At the level of the whole study: A couple of women and a few men aged 18 to 49 years were included in the cohort. For each donor, three plates each were used for CD4 naive and CD4 memory, two plates were used for CD8 naive, and one plate was used for CD8 memory. To estimate repertoire size and how much clonotype sharing occurs between individuals, the study deeply sequenced the blood TCR repertoires of 4 to 6 healthy adults. Libraries were prepared and TCR repertoires were sequenced by different laboratories using diverse techniques, in order to increase sequencing depth and limit assay-specific biases. Per donor, leukapheresis produced somewhere between about 0.85 and 8.9 billion PBMCs. Findings and caveats that apply to the study as a whole: Across four donors, 5% to 6% of naive CD4, 3% to 4% of naive CD8, about 2.3% of memory CD4, and under 0.45% of memory CD8 clonotypes were shared. Rarefaction of sorted-subset datasets indicated incomplete sequencing despite the large sequencing depth. The genetic and exposure-history diversity represented was limited by the small number of donors. Sampling was restricted to blood, and TCR repertoires in tissues likely differ from the TCR repertoires found in blood. Naive subsets generally had larger estimated clonotype richness than memory subsets did. Compared with non-shared clonotypes, the clonotypes found in all four sorted-subset donors had higher generation probabilities. Pairwise subsampling led to the expectation that sequencing depth would affect the degree of clonotype sharing among donors.

Healthy HIV-negative adults with no recently reported acute infections or vaccinations were included as donors. All donors were Caucasian adults living in Nashville, Tennessee, USA. Magnetic negative selection was used to enrich CD4+ T cells, after which naive cells were positively selected on CD45RA and the negative fraction became the memory subset. Blood was collected by leukapheresis, and PBMCs were isolated by Ficoll-Histopaque density gradient centrifugation and then cryopreserved in liquid nitrogen vapor phase. Analytical flow cytometry was used to check the purity and quantity of every magnetically sorted T cell population. Genomic DNA was isolated from every sorted fraction and measured by UV absorbance on a Nanodrop 2000c. TCR CDR3 regions were amplified from genomic DNA by multiplex PCR using the deep immunoSEQ assay. Extracted genomic DNA from each cell subset was distributed evenly across all wells of several immunoSEQ 96-well plates, and each plate was treated as a replicate. Each replicate PCR for sorted subsets received 200 ng genomic DNA, equal to about 30,000 T cell genomes. The purified libraries were quantified using a Qubit 3.0 fluorometer, sized with a Bioanalyzer 2100, and then quantified again using the KAPA Library Quantification kit. Every immunoSEQ 96-well plate was sequenced on a dedicated single-read 150-cycle Illumina NextSeq 550 flow cell. The authors processed their data as follows. Because the immunoSEQ output included only junctional sequences and no quality scores, the filtering could not be the same as the filtering used for full-length reads. Sequences were annotated with PyIR, a Python wrapper for IgBLAST v1.9, and V/J genes and CDR3 were assigned using IMGT germline references. Any read was removed if the V/J assignment was weak (E-value above 1e-6), the CDR3 was missing, or the read contained stop codons, out-of-frame junctions, or ambiguous translated residues. V3J clonotypes were defined as sequences sharing an identical inferred V gene, J gene, and CDR3 amino acid sequence. Percentage overlap between repertoires was calculated by dividing the number of shared unique clonotypes by the size of the smaller repertoire. Richness of each repertoire was evaluated using RTK rarefaction, the Chao1 estimator, and Recon v2.1 estimates of unobserved clonotypes. OLGA was used to compute generation probabilities for all TCRbeta clonotypes that the gDNA method yielded from a handful of donors. The table comes from immuneACCESS by way of TCRdb, which keeps in-frame sequences with V and J called. Part of the clones is missing from these tables; in studies checked, under half for an unresolved V gene and the rest for unknown reasons. Clone size and the V and J calls come from that table; the DNA yielded D and trimming. For this sample the table gives about 510,000 clones, of which 96% were detected only once. About 0.057% of the sample is taken by the ten largest.

This sequence originates from a woman younger than 45 in good health. This chain is built from TRBV6-5 and TRBJ1-1, and possibly TRBD1, on 6 matching bases. Input material: naive CD4+ T cells sorted from blood. The cell subset or site label for this specimen denotes: CD45RA+ positively selected. The nucleotide sequence is TGTGCCAGCAGCTACTTGACAGGTCTGAACACTGAAGCTTTCTTT. Its translation is CASSYLTGLNTEAFF.